The rows below give T cell receptor beta chains drawn from one sample of a study of T cells expressing NK-cell markers. Reanalyzing the 5' RACE reads, TCRdb keeps one entry per CDR3 protein, without DNA. This sample contains 25,000 to 35,000 distinct CDR3 sequences. Source material: blood T cells: a sorted CD56 or NKG2C T cell subset, CD4+ or CD8+ T cells, or bulk PBMC T cells (not recorded which). Receptors were obtained from a woman aged 18 to 75 in good health. Each CDR3 is given with its conserved first and last residue.

>TRBV7-8|TRBJ2-3
CASSLEGLAGTDTQYF
>TRBV15|TRBJ2-7
CATSRLRGDYEQYF
>TRBV12-3/TRBV12-4|TRBJ2-3
CASSLTFTDTQYF
>TRBV7-8|TRBJ2-7
CASSLGADYYEQYF
>TRBV5-5|TRBJ1-4
CASSFGESGNEKLFF
>TRBV7-3|TRBJ2-5
CASSWTSGRPETQYF
>TRBV5-1|TRBJ2-7
CASSVRGDLYEQYF
>TRBV4-1|TRBJ2-1
CASSQEGGDEQFF
>TRBV7-9|TRBJ1-4
CASSLGGSEKLFF
>TRBV2|TRBJ2-3
CASSRVGLAESTDTQYF
>TRBV5-1|TRBJ2-7
CASSFLTGESYEQYF
>TRBV4-1|TRBJ2-3
CASSQLLGPHSSTDTQYF
>TRBV9|TRBJ1-5
CASSVGSNQPQHF
>TRBV9|TRBJ2-2
CASSAAGTIRGELFF
>TRBV4-1|TRBJ1-1
CASSQVKNTEAFF
>TRBV27|TRBJ1-2
CASSLVPEANYGYTF
>TRBV10-3|TRBJ2-1
CAISESLGIDEQFF
>TRBV7-2|TRBJ2-1
CASSLFGRGYYNEQFF
>TRBV9|TRBJ2-5
CASSEGGGVQETQYF
>TRBV12-3/TRBV12-4|TRBJ1-1
CASSLGQGSDTEAFF
>TRBV4-1|TRBJ2-7
CASSYRDRSYEQYF
>TRBV5-4|TRBJ2-7
CASSYDRGAYEQYF
>TRBV6-5|TRBJ1-1
CASSHAIYTSNTEAFF
>TRBV7-9|TRBJ2-5
CASSSPLEETQYF